This TCR beta chain was recovered during a study of shared clonotypes between healthy human individuals. The CDR3 runs to 13 residues. V was clipped by 6 bases and J by 6 bases, with 11 bases between them. Germline assignment: CDR1 MNHEY and CDR2 SMNVEV (reference sequence). An even split of each subset's genomic DNA across several immunoSEQ plates was performed. This table comes from immunoSEQ multiplex PCR, and its TCRdb copy is limited to in-frame clones, with some not included. In the table there are about 2.3 million clones, 90% to 95% of which are singletons. Negatively enriched CD4+ T cells were divided by CD45RA into naive and memory. This clone was detected only a few times.

This chain links TRBV27 with TRBJ1-4; D is ambiguous. The sequence was collected from a man aged 18 to 29 in good health. Some clones in this sample may be carry-over from other donors' samples. The material sequenced was naive CD4+ T cells from PBMCs. Subset in this sample: CD45RA+ positively selected. The CDR3 region has the DNA TGTGCCAGCAGGCGGGTCGGGGATGAAAAACTGTTTTTT. This gives the protein CASRRVGDEKLFF.